The rows below give T cell receptor beta chains drawn from one sample of a study of T cells in Graves' hyperthyroidism and ophthalmopathy. In TCRdb, the multiplex PCR reads were re-called with MiXCR into one record per CDR3 protein. The table includes 700,000 or so distinct CDR3 sequences, roughly 15% detected once. The sample was blood. The receptors shown here come from a woman between 45 and 65 years old with Graves' ophthalmopathy. Each CDR3 is given with its conserved first and last residue. Fields, in order: V gene, J gene, CDR3 protein.

V gene: TRBV7-8
J gene: TRBJ2-2
CDR3 protein: CASSLMGGGSTGELFF

V gene: TRBV18
J gene: TRBJ2-7
CDR3 protein: CASSPRAGQSYEQYF

V gene: TRBV19
J gene: TRBJ1-1
CDR3 protein: CASSGGNVRAFF

V gene: TRBV19
J gene: TRBJ2-5
CDR3 protein: CATKGAGAGGETQYF

V gene: TRBV27
J gene: TRBJ1-2
CDR3 protein: CASSLVPGGRYGYTF

V gene: TRBV30
J gene: TRBJ2-7
CDR3 protein: CAWMAEDSGYEQYF

V gene: TRBV15
J gene: TRBJ2-7
CDR3 protein: CATSRIKPGQIYEQYF

V gene: TRBV19
J gene: TRBJ2-6
CDR3 protein: CASSMVWSGANVLTF

V gene: TRBV6-2/TRBV6-3
J gene: TRBJ2-2
CDR3 protein: CASSYSPGGGLTGELFF

V gene: TRBV5-6
J gene: TRBJ1-1
CDR3 protein: CASSSVSLEAFF

V gene: TRBV7-9
J gene: TRBJ1-5
CDR3 protein: CASSLAAHQPQHF

V gene: TRBV18
J gene: TRBJ1-5
CDR3 protein: CASSPPVEVSNQPQHF

V gene: TRBV4-2
J gene: TRBJ2-3
CDR3 protein: CASSQVLAGVVDTQYF

V gene: TRBV7-2
J gene: TRBJ2-3
CDR3 protein: CASSLMGTRSTDTQYF

V gene: TRBV29-1
J gene: TRBJ2-2
CDR3 protein: CSVPSEGELFF

V gene: TRBV20-1
J gene: TRBJ2-3
CDR3 protein: CSADRTGGRTDTQYF

V gene: TRBV14
J gene: TRBJ2-1
CDR3 protein: CASSQGLAEDSYNEQFF

V gene: TRBV7-9
J gene: TRBJ2-7
CDR3 protein: CASSSDRDLYEQYF

V gene: TRBV14
J gene: TRBJ2-3
CDR3 protein: CASSQGLAGVDTQYF

V gene: TRBV20-1
J gene: TRBJ2-3
CDR3 protein: CSARGRSGIADTQYF

V gene: TRBV7-9
J gene: TRBJ1-1
CDR3 protein: CASSVQGATEAFF

V gene: TRBV6-1
J gene: TRBJ1-4
CDR3 protein: CASSDAQDEKLFF

V gene: TRBV6-2/TRBV6-3
J gene: TRBJ1-5
CDR3 protein: CASTWGPFDQPQHF

V gene: TRBV20-1
J gene: TRBJ2-7
CDR3 protein: CSARQGASEQYF

V gene: TRBV25-1
J gene: TRBJ2-2
CDR3 protein: CAIARGPGELFF

V gene: TRBV4-1
J gene: TRBJ2-7
CDR3 protein: CASSHHAGTGVNEQYF

V gene: TRBV19
J gene: TRBJ2-1
CDR3 protein: CASSATGTSGSHEQFF

V gene: TRBV30
J gene: TRBJ2-5
CDR3 protein: CAWSETPRETQYF

V gene: TRBV6-2/TRBV6-3
J gene: TRBJ1-5
CDR3 protein: CASNRDSQRNQPQHF

V gene: TRBV7-9
J gene: TRBJ2-7
CDR3 protein: CASSLNMLLEQYF

V gene: TRBV11-2
J gene: TRBJ1-6
CDR3 protein: CASSLAGRASPLHF

V gene: TRBV19
J gene: TRBJ2-6
CDR3 protein: CASSSGSQCGANVLTF

V gene: TRBV3-1
J gene: TRBJ1-4
CDR3 protein: CASSQVMRGGEEKLFF

V gene: TRBV5-1
J gene: TRBJ2-3
CDR3 protein: CASSSTSGRPNTQYF

V gene: TRBV14
J gene: TRBJ2-5
CDR3 protein: CASSQAHTRQETQYF

V gene: TRBV27
J gene: TRBJ2-5
CDR3 protein: CASSTRGETQYF

V gene: TRBV4-2
J gene: TRBJ2-7
CDR3 protein: CASSPRARAAAENEQYF

V gene: TRBV6-2/TRBV6-3
J gene: TRBJ1-5
CDR3 protein: CASSPFPTSSNQPQHF

V gene: TRBV6-1
J gene: TRBJ2-1
CDR3 protein: CASSQVAGEQNEQFF

V gene: TRBV6-1
J gene: TRBJ2-7
CDR3 protein: CASTQDPGSSYEQYF

V gene: TRBV7-3
J gene: TRBJ2-2
CDR3 protein: CASSRTIAGNTGELFF

V gene: TRBV5-1
J gene: TRBJ2-1
CDR3 protein: CASRPRSSYNEQFF

V gene: TRBV2
J gene: TRBJ2-7
CDR3 protein: CASRPGLAYEQYF

V gene: TRBV29-1
J gene: TRBJ2-3
CDR3 protein: CSVEGGDRGTDTQYF

V gene: TRBV4-2
J gene: TRBJ2-1
CDR3 protein: CASSQEPSAGGPREQFF

V gene: TRBV20-1
J gene: TRBJ2-7
CDR3 protein: CSARTGLGTYEQYF

V gene: TRBV2
J gene: TRBJ2-7
CDR3 protein: CASSSYGTGGYEQYF